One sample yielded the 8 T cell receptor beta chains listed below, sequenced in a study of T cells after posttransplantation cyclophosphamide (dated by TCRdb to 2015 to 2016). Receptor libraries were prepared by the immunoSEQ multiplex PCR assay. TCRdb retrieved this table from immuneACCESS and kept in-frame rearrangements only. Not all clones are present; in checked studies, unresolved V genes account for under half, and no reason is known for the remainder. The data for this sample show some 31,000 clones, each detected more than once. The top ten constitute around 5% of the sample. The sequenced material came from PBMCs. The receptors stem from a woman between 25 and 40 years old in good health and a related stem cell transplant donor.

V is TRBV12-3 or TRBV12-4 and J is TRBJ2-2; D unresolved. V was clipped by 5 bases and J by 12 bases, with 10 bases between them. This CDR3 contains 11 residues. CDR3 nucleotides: TGTGCCAGCAGTCGTTACGCGCAGCTGTTTTTT. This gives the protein CASSRYAQLFF.

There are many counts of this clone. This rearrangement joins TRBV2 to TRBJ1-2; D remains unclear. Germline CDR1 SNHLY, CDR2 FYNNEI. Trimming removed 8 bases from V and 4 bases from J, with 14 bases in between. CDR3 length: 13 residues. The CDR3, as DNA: TGTGCCAGCCCGCCGGGCAGCGGCTATGGCTACACCTTC. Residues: CASPPGSGYGYTF.

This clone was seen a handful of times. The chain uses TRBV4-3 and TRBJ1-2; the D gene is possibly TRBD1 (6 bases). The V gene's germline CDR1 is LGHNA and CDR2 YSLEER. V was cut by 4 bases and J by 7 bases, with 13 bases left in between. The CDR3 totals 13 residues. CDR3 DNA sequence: TGCGCCAGCAGCCTACAGGGAGGGGCTGGCTACACCTTC. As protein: CASSLQGGAGYTF.

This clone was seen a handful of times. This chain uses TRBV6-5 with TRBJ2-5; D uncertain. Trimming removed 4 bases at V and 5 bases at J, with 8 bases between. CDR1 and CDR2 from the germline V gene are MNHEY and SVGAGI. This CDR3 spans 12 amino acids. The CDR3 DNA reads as TGTGCCAGCAGTTCGGCGGTGGAGACCCAGTACTTC. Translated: CASSSAVETQYF.

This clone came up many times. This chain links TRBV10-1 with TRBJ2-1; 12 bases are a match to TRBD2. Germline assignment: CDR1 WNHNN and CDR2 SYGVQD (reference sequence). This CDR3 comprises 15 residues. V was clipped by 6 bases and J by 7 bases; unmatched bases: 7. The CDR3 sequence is CASSDTSGGPNEQFF. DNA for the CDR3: TGCGCCAGCAGCGATACTAGCGGGGGGCCAAATGAGCAGTTCTTC.

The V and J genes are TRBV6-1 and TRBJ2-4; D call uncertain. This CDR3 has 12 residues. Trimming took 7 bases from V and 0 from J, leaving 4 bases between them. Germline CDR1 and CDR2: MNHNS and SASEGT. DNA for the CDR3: TGTGCCAGCAAACTAGCCAAAAACATTCAGTACTTC. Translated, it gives CASKLAKNIQYF.

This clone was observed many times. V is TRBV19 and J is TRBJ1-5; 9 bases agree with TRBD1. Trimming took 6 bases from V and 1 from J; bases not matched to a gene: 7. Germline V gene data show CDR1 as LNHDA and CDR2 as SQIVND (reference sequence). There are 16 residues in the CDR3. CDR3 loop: CASSVGQGVSNQPQHF. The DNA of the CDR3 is TGTGCCAGTAGCGTGGGACAGGGAGTAAGCAATCAGCCCCAGCATTTT.

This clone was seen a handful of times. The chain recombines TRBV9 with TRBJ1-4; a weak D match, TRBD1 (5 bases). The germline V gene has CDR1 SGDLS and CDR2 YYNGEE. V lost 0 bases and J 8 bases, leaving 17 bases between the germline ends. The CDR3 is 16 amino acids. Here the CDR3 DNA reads TGTGCCAGCAGCGTAGCTTCCGGGGGTTCCTTCGAAAAACTGTTTTTT. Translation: CASSVASGGSFEKLFF.